Below, 16 T cell receptor beta chains from the same sample are listed, as sequenced in a study of graft-versus-host responses after intestinal transplantation. Their antigens remain unidentified. Generated by immunoSEQ multiplex PCR, the TCRdb table keeps only in-frame clones and is missing some. The sample lists around 97,000 clones, around 91% seen once, with over 0.15% in the top ten. The input for sequencing was unstimulated CD4+ T cells sorted from spleen or lymph node cells, taken before transplant. Receptors originate from a human donor who was the organ donor for an intestinal transplant.

This rearrangement joins TRBV5-1 to TRBJ2-3; the match to TRBD2 covers 8 bases. The CDR3 is made up of 15 amino acids. J lost 1 base, V lost 5 bases, and 6 bases had no gene match. Per germline, CDR1 SGHRS and CDR2 YFSETQ. The CDR3 sequence: CASRPGGGRTDTQYF. The CDR3 DNA is TGCGCCAGCAGGCCCGGGGGGGGGCGCACAGATACGCAGTATTTT.

The J gene is TRBJ2-6, the V gene TRBV10-3; a possible D gene is TRBD1 (6 bases). The germline V gene encodes CDR1 ENHRY and CDR2 SYGVKD. The CDR3 runs 17 residues. The V gene lost 4 bases and the J gene lost 2 bases, with 15 bases spanning the gap. CDR3 sequence: CAISGVTTGTGANVLTF. The DNA of the CDR3 is TGTGCCATCAGTGGGGTGACAACAGGGACTGGGGCCAACGTCCTGACTTTC.

The genes are TRBV7-2 and TRBJ2-5; unclear D gene. The length of the CDR3 is 13 residues. Trimming stripped 1 base from V and 5 bases from J, with 8 bases between. From germline, CDR1 is SGHTA and CDR2 FQGNSA. The CDR3 DNA reads TGTGCCAGCAGCTTAGGTACTGCGGAGACCCAGTACTTC. It specifies CASSLGTAETQYF.

Regarding this clone: The junction differs from germline at one of its ends, possibly a read error. This sample includes further DNA sequences coding for the same CDR3. The V gene is TRBV7-2, the J gene TRBJ2-7; 8 nucleotides match TRBD2. CDR3 length equals 15 residues. CDR1 SGHTA and CDR2 FQGNSA come from the germline V gene. The CDR3 loop reads CASSSDLAGSYEQYF. CDR3 sequence (DNA): TGTGCCAGTAGCTCCGACCTAGCGGGCTCCTACGAGCAGTACTTC.

CDR3 in DNA: TGTGCCAGCAGCATACGCGGGACTCCGCCCGGGGAGCTGTTTTTT. Translating it yields CASSIRGTPPGELFF. The genes are TRBV7-3 and TRBJ2-2, with a possible D match to TRBD2 (6 bases). The CDR3 is 15 residues long. Germline V gene data show CDR1 as SGHTA and CDR2 as FQGTGA. Trimming stripped 5 bases from V and 6 bases from J, with 16 bases between.

Only one count was recorded for this clone. The junction shows a germline mismatch at one end, possibly a read error. The genes are TRBV7-7 and TRBJ2-6, with no clear D. This CDR3 has 15 amino acids. Germline V gene lookup returns CDR1 SSHAT and CDR2 FNYEAQ (reference sequence). CDR3 bases: TGTGCTAGCAGCTTAGACGGGTCTGGGGCCAACGTCCTGACTTTC. It specifies CASSLDGSGANVLTF.

The rearrangement uses TRBV18 and TRBJ2-3, with a possible D match to TRBD2 (6 bases). The V and J ends lost 3 bases and 2 bases respectively, with 6 bases between them. Germline CDR1 KGHSH, CDR2 LQKENI. The CDR3 runs to 13 residues. The CDR3 nucleotides are TGTGCCAGCTCACCGGGACTCACAGATACGCAGTATTTT. Protein: CASSPGLTDTQYF.

The chain carries TRBV7-3 and TRBJ2-6, with D hard to call. The CDR3 has 14 residues. Germline values: CDR1 SGHTA, CDR2 FQGTGA. Trimming left V 2 bases short and J 3 bases short, with 5 bases between. The CDR3 nucleotides are TGTGCCAGCAGCTTACAGGTTGGGGCCAACGTCCTGACTTTC. Its protein is CASSLQVGANVLTF.

This CDR3 is CASSIDRRANEQFF. The CDR3 coding sequence is TGTGCCAGTAGTATAGATCGGAGGGCCAATGAGCAGTTCTTC. The rearrangement links TRBV19 to TRBJ2-1; D perhaps matches TRBD2 (6 bases). This CDR3 has 14 residues. Germline values: CDR1 LNHDA, CDR2 SQIVND (reference sequence). Deletions cut 0 bases from V and 6 bases from J, with 9 bases between.

J is TRBJ2-3 and V is TRBV19, with D possibly TRBD2 on 6 matching bases. This CDR3 is built from 13 residues. Trimming removed 7 bases from V and 0 bases from J, with 8 bases in between. Germline V gene data show CDR1 as LNHDA and CDR2 as SQIVND (reference sequence). This CDR3 is CASKEGSTDTQYF. The DNA for the CDR3 is TGTGCCAGTAAGGAGGGAAGCACAGATACGCAGTATTTT.

This chain joins TRBV4-3 and TRBJ2-5; 16 nucleotides match TRBD2. CDR3 size: 21 residues. The J segment lost 2 bases and the V segment lost 3 bases, leaving 15 bases of the junction unmatched. Germline-derived CDR1 and CDR2 are LGHNA and YSLEER. The CDR3 sequence: CASSQTAGLAGGPLTQETQYF. The CDR3 DNA is TGCGCCAGCAGCCAGACCGCGGGACTAGCGGGGGGGCCCCTAACACAAGAGACCCAGTACTTC.

The V call is TRBV7-2, the J call TRBJ2-5, with a tentative D call TRBD2 (5 bases). There are 16 residues in the CDR3. V was shortened by 3 bases and J by 1 base, with 15 bases between the two germline ends. Germline-derived CDR1 and CDR2 are SGHTA and FQGNSA. The CDR3 DNA follows: TGTGCCAGCAGCTTGCAATGGAGCGGTCCCCAAGAGACCCAGTACTTC. Protein product: CASSLQWSGPQETQYF. Complete variable domain (other parts from reference TRBV7-2 and TRBJ2-5): GAGVSQSPSNKVTEKGKDVELRCDPISGHTALYWYRQSLGQGLEFLIYFQGNSAPDKSGLPSDRFSAERTGGSVSTLTIQRTQQEDSAVYLCASSLQWSGPQETQYFGPGTRLLVL.

The chain joins TRBV28 to TRBJ1-2; 11 nucleotides align to TRBD1. The J segment lost 8 bases and the V segment lost 5 bases, leaving 7 bases of the junction unmatched. CDR3 length equals 14 residues. Germline V CDR1 and CDR2: MDHEN, SYDVKM. The CDR3: CASSRGQGGIGYTF. CDR3 bases: TGTGCCAGCAGTCGGGGACAGGGGGGGATCGGCTACACCTTC.

This chain uses TRBV6-5 with TRBJ1-4, with 7 bases fitting TRBD1. The CDR3 extends over 15 amino acids. CDR1 MNHEY and CDR2 SVGAGI come from the germline V gene. J lost 5 bases, V lost 2 bases, and 5 bases had no gene match. CDR3 coding DNA: TGTGCCAGCAGTTACCGGACAGGCCTGAATGAAAAACTGTTTTTT. Translation gives CASSYRTGLNEKLFF.

The chain combines TRBV4-2 with TRBJ1-6; TRBD1 matches 8 bases. CDR1 is LGHNA and CDR2 is YNFKEQ in the germline V gene. V lost 5 bases to trimming and J lost 9 bases; unmatched junction nucleotides: 12. This CDR3 region has 16 residues. In DNA form, the CDR3 reads TGTGCCAGCAGCATCCAGGGGGCAGAGGTCATTTCACCCCTCCACTTT. Translating it yields CASSIQGAEVISPLHF.

The rearrangement joins TRBV7-9 to TRBJ2-7; D call uncertain. The CDR3 length is 13 residues. The germline V gene encodes CDR1 SEHNR and CDR2 FQNEAQ (reference sequence). The V gene lost 1 base and the J gene lost 0 bases, with 4 bases spanning the gap. The DNA of the CDR3 is TGTGCCAGCAGCTTAGGAGTCTCCTACGAGCAGTACTTC. Protein sequence: CASSLGVSYEQYF.